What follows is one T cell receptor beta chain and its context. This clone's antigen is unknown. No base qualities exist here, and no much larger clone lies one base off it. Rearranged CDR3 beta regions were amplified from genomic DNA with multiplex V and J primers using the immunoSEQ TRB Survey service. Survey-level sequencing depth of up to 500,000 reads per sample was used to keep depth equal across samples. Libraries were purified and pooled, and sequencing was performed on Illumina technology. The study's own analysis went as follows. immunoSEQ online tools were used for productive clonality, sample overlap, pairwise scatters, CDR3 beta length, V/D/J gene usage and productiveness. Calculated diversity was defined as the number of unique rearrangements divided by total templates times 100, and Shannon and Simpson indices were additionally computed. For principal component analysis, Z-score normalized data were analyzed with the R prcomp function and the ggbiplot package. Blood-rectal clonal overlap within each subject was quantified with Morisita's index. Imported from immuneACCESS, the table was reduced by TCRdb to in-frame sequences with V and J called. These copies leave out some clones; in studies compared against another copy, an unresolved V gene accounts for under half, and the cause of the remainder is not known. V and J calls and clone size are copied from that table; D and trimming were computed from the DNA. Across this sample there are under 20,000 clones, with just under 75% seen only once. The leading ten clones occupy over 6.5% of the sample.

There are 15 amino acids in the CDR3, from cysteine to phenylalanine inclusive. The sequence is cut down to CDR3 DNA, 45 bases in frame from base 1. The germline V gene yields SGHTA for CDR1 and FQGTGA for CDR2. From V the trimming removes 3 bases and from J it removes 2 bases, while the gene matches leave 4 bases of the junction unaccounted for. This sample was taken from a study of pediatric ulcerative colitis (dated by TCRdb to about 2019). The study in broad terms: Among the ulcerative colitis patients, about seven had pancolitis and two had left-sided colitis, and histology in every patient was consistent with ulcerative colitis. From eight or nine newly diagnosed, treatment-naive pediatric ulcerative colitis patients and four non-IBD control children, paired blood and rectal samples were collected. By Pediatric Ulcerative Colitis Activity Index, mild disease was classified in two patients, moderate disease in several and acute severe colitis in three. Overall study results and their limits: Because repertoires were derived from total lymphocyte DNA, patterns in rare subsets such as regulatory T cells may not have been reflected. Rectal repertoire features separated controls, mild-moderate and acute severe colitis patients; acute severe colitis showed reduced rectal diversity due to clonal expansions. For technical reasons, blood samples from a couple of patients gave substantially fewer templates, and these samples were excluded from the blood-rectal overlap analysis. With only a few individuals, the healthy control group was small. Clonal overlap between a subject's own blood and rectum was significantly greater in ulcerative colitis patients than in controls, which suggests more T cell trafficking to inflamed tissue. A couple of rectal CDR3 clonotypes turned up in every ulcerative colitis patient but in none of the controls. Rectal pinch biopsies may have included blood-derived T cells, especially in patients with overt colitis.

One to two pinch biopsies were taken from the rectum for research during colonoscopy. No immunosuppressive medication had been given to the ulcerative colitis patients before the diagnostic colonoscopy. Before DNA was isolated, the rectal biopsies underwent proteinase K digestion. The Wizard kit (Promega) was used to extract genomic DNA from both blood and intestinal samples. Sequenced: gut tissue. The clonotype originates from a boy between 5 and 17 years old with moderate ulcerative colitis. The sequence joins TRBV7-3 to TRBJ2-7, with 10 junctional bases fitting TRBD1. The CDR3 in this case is CASSLTGGSTYEQYF. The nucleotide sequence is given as TGTGCCAGCAGCTTGACAGGGGGCTCTACCTACGAGCAGTACTTC.